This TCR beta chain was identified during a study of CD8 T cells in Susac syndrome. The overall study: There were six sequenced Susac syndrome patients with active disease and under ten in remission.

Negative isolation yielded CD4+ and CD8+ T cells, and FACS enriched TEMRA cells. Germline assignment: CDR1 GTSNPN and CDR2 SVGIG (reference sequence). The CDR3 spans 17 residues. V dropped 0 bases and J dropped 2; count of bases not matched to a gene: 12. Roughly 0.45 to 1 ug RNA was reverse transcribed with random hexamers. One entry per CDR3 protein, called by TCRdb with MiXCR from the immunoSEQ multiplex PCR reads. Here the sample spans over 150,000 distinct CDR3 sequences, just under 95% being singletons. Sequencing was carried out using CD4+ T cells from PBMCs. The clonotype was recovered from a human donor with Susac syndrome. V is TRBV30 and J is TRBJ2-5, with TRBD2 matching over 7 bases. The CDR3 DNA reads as TGTGCCTGGAGTGTACCCCGCCTAGCGGTTCGTCAAGAGACCCAGTACTTC. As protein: CAWSVPRLAVRQETQYF.